These T cell receptor beta chains were read from a single sample in a study of identical twins. Each CDR3 protein gets one entry after TCRdb re-called the 5' RACE reads with MiXCR. The data show roughly 490,000 distinct CDR3 sequences, with 13% to 15% seen just once and about 1% held by the top ten. The sample was also reused in another study, on yellow fever vaccine responses in identical twins.

The specimen sequenced was CD4+ T cells sorted from blood. All receptors come from a woman aged 18-30 years in good health. The CDR3 runs from the conserved cysteine through the conserved F or W. A clone size is listed for some rows: how often the clone was seen (once, few, many), or a class if it is expanded.

v_call	j_call	clone_size	cdr3_aa
TRBV9	TRBJ1-6	few	CASSERIRGSPLHF
TRBV6-2/TRBV6-3	TRBJ2-7	few	CASTESGVSSYEQYF
TRBV20-1	TRBJ2-7	.	CSATAGPYEQYF
TRBV29-1	TRBJ2-7	many	CSVEDWKKPGQGYEQYF
TRBV7-9	TRBJ2-7	few	CASSTRTSGTSYEQYF
TRBV7-2	TRBJ2-3	few	CASSFASGGGPDTQYF
TRBV28	TRBJ2-7	.	CASSLRDRDSYEQYF
TRBV19	TRBJ1-5	many	CASSEHKNQPQHF
TRBV2	TRBJ2-3	few	CASGRLAGGEDTQYF
TRBV7-2	TRBJ2-3	.	CASSLGSPTDTQYF
TRBV29-1	TRBJ1-2	.	CSVEDGRGTGYTF
TRBV9	TRBJ1-2	.	CASSAAQDRGYGYTF
TRBV12-3/TRBV12-4	TRBJ1-1	.	CASRTRQNTEAFF
TRBV5-1	TRBJ2-7	many	CASSSRGPGYEQYF
TRBV2	TRBJ2-6	.	CASSADSPGANVLTF
TRBV12-3/TRBV12-4	TRBJ2-1	few	CASSFPIGPPSKVEQFF
TRBV5-1	TRBJ2-3	few	CASSLVKGDTQYF
TRBV7-2	TRBJ2-1	few	CASSQGTSGGNEQFF
TRBV7-6	TRBJ2-3	few	CASRSGTALTDTQYF
TRBV7-6	TRBJ2-1	few	CASSLGWVEQGQLFF
TRBV5-5	TRBJ2-5	few	CASSSVPGTGQETQYF
TRBV3-1	TRBJ2-7	few	CASSQDRPIWGPLGDEQYF
TRBV19	TRBJ2-3	.	CASNDGTDTQYF
TRBV7-9	TRBJ1-5	few	CASSSSDTNQPQHF
TRBV5-6	TRBJ2-1	.	CASSLSVGEQFF
TRBV5-1	TRBJ2-3	many	CASRSRDRGDTQYF
TRBV20-1	TRBJ2-2	few	CSARSALNTGELFF
TRBV4-2	TRBJ2-3	.	CASSAQGKDTQYF
TRBV28	TRBJ2-7	many	CASSQNQHGNYEQYF
TRBV7-6	TRBJ2-7	.	CASSLARQSTYEQYF
TRBV19	TRBJ2-1	.	CASSFRDRAGNEQFF
TRBV12-3/TRBV12-4	TRBJ2-1	many	CASTLEAVYNEQFF
TRBV20-1	TRBJ2-7	many	CSATIQNSYEQYF
TRBV11-1	TRBJ2-3	.	CASSLGPGLAGVRDTQYF
TRBV6-5	TRBJ2-7	.	CASSYRGTNYEQYF
TRBV10-2	TRBJ2-4	.	CASSQGRGRNIQYF
TRBV5-1	TRBJ2-3	few	CASSLTGMGTDTQYF
TRBV20-1	TRBJ2-2	few	CSARDVFAGGPTGELFF
TRBV5-1	TRBJ2-7	.	CASSATSGRVSYEQYF
TRBV15	TRBJ1-1	.	CATSRDVGQGARTEAFF
TRBV3-1	TRBJ1-2	few	CASSQGTGWSYGYTF
TRBV7-2	TRBJ2-7	.	CASTLGGGGSYEQYF
TRBV20-1	TRBJ2-7	few	CSASWTGVEQYF
TRBV12-3/TRBV12-4	TRBJ2-7	.	CASTSSGPSRYEQYF
TRBV7-3	TRBJ2-2	few	CASSSERVLNTGELFF